This TCR beta chain emerged from a study of CD8+ T cells in alopecia areata. At the level of the study: The drug, oral tofacitinib, was given to treated patients at 5 to 10 mg twice daily.

Extracted from the samples, RNA was reverse transcribed into cDNA to serve as the sequencing template. Some clones are missing from TCRdb's copy, which holds only in-frame ones; the method was immunoSEQ multiplex PCR. Of under 250,000 clones listed, about three fifths were seen once; the top ten hold around 0.44%. This clone was seen a few times. This TCR came from a human donor with alopecia areata. The material sequenced was CD4+ T cells sorted from blood, taken at week 0.

The CDR3 here is CASSSGPQNTQYF. The CDR3 DNA reads TGTGCCAGCAGCTCTGGTCCCCAAAATACGCAGTATTTT. The chain is built from TRBV7-3 and TRBJ2-3, with no clear D. V gave up 4 bases and J gave up 7 bases, with 12 bases separating them. Per the germline V gene, CDR1 is SGHTA and CDR2 is FQGTGA. The length of the CDR3 is 13 residues.